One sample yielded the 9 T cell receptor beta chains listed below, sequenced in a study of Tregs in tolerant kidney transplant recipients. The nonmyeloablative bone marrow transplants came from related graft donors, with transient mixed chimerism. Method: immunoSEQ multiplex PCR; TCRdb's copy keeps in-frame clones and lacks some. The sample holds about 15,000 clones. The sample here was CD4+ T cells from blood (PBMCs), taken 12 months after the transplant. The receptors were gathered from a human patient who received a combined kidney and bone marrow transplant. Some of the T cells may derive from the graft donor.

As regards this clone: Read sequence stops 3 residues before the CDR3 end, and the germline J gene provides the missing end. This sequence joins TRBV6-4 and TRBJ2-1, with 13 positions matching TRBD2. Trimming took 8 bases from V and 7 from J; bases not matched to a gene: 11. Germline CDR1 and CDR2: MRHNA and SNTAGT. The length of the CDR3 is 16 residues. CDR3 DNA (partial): TGTGCCAGCTCGCCCTTCGGGACTAGCGGGACGAATGAG. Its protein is CASSPFGTSGTNE. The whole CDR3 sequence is CASSPFGTSGTNEQFF.

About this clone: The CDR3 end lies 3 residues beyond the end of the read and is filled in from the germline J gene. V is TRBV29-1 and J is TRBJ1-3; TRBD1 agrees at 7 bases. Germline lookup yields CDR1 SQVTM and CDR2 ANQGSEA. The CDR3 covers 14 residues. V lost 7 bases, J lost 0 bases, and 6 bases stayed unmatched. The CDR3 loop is CSAHRGDSGNTIYF. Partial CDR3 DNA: TGCAGCGCCCACAGGGGAGACTCTGGAAACACC.

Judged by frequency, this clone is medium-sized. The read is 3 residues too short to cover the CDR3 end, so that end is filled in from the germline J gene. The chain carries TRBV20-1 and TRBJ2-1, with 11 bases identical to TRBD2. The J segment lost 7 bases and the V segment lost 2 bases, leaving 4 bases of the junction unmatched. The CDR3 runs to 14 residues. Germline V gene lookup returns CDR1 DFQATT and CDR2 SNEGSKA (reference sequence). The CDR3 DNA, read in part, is TGCAGTGCTAGAAATAGCGGGAGGGGTAATGAG. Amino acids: CSARNSGRGNE. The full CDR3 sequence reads CSARNSGRGNEQFF.

The CDR3 DNA, read in part, is TGTGCCAGTAGTCCCCTGTTGACAGGGGCCGAAAAA. This gives the protein CASSPLLTGAEK. The entire CDR3 protein is CASSPLLTGAEKLFF. The chain joins TRBV19 to TRBJ1-4; 8 positions agree with TRBD1. Coverage ceases 3 residues before the CDR3 finishes, and the germline J gene fills in the end. The germline gives CDR1 LNHDA, CDR2 SQIVND (reference sequence). The CDR3 runs to 15 residues. The V and J ends lost 5 bases and 8 bases, in that order; junction bases with no gene match: 10.

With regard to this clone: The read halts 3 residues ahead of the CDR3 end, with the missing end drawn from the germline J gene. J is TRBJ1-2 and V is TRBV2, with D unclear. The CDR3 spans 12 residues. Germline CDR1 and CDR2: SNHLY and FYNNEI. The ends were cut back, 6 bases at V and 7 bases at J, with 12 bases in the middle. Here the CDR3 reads CASRPDAVGYTF. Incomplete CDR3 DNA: TGTGCCAGCAGACCCGACGCGGTTGGC. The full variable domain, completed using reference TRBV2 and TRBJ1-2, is EPEVTQTPSHQVTQMGQEVILRCVPISNHLYFYWYRQILGQKVEFLVSFYNNEISEKSEIFDDQFSVERPDGSNFTLKIRSTKLEDSAMYFCASRPDAVGYTFGSGTRLTVV.

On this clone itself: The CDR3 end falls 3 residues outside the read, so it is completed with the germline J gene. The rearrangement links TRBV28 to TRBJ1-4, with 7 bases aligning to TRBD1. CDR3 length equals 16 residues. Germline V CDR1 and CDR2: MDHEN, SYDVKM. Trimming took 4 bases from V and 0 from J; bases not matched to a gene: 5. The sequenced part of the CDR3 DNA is TGTGCCAGCAGTTCGACAGGGATCTCAACTAATGAAAAA. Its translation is CASSSTGISTNEK. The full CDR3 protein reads CASSSTGISTNEKLFF.

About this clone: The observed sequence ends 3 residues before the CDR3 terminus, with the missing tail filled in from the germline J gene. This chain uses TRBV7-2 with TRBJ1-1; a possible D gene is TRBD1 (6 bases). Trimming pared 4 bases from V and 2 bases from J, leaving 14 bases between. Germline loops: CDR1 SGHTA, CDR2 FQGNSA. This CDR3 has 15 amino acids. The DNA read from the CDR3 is TGTGCCAGCAGCTATAGAACAGGGCTAAACACTGAA. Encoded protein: CASSYRTGLNTE. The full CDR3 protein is CASSYRTGLNTEAFF.

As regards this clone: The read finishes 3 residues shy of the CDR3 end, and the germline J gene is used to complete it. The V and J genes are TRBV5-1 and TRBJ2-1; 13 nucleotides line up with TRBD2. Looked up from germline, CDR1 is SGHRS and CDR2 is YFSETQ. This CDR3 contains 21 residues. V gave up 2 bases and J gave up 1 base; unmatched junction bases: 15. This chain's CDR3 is CASSFVSRWTSGSLSYNEQFF. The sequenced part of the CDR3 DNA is TGCGCCAGCAGCTTCGTCAGTCGATGGACTAGCGGGAGTTTGTCCTACAATGAG.

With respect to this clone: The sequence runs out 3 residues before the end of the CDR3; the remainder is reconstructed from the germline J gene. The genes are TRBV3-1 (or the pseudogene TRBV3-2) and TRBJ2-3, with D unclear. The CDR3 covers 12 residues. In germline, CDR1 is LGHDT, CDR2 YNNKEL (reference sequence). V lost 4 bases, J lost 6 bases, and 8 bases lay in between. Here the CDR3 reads CASSPSSDTQYF. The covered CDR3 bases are TGTGCCAGCAGCCCCTCTTCGGATACG.